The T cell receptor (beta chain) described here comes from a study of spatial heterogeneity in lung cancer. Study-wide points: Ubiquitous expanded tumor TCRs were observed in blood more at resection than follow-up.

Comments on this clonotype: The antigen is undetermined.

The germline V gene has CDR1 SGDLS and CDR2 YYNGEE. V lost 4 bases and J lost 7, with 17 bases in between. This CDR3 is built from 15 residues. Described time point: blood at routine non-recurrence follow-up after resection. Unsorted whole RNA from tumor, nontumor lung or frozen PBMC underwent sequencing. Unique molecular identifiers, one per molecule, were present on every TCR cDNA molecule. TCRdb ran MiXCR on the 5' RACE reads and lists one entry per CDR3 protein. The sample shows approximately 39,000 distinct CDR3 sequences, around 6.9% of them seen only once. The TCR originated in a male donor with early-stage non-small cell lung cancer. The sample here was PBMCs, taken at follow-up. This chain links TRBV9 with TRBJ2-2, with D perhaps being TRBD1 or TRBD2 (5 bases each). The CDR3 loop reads CASSSGTENIGELFF. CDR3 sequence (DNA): TGTGCCAGCAGCTCCGGGACGGAAAATATCGGGGAGCTGTTTTTT.